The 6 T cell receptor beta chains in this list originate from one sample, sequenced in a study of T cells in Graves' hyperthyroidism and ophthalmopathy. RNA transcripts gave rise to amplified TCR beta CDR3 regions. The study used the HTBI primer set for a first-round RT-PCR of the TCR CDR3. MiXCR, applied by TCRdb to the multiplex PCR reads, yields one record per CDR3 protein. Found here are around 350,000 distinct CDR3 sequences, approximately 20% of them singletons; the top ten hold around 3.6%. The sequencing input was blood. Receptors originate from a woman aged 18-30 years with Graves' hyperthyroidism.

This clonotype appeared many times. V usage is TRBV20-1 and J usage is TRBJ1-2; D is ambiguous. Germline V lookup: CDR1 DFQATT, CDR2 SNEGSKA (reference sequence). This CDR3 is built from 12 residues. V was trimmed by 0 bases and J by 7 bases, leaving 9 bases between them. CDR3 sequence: CSARDGYSGYTF. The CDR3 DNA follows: TGCAGTGCTAGAGATGGGTACTCTGGCTACACCTTC.

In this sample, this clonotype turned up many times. CDR3 residues: CASSLELAGGEQYF. Written as DNA, the CDR3 is TGTGCCAGCAGCTTGGAGCTAGCGGGGGGCGAGCAGTACTTC. The V gene is TRBV7-9, the J gene TRBJ2-7, with TRBD2 matching over 11 bases. V gave up 3 bases and J gave up 6 bases; unmatched junction bases: 4. The CDR3 spans 14 residues. In germline, CDR1 is SEHNR, CDR2 FQNEAQ (reference sequence).

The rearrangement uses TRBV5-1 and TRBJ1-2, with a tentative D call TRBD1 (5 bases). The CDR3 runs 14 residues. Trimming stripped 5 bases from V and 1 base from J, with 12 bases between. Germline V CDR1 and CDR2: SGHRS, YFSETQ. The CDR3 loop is CASSPDTLNYGYTF. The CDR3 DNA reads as TGCGCCAGCAGTCCGGACACTCTTAACTATGGCTACACCTTC.

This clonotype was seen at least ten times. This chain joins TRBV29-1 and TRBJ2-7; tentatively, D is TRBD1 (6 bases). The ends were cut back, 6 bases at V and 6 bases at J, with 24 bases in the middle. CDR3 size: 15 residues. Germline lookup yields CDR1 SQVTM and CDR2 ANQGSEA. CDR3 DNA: TGCAGCGTCCTGTCTTTCGCCAGGGGAGTAAGCGAGCAGTACTTC. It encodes CSVLSFARGVSEQYF.

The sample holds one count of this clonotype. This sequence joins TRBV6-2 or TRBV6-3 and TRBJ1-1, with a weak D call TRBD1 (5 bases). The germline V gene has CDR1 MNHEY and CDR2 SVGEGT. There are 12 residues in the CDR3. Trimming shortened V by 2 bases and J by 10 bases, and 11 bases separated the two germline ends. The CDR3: CASSYPGLLAFF. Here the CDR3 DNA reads TGTGCCAGCAGTTACCCGGGACTCTTAGCTTTCTTT.

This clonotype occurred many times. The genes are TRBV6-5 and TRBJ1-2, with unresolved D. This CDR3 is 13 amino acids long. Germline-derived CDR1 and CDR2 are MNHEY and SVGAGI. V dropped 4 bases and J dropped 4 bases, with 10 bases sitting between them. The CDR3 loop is CASSSGSRYGYTF. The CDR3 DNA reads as TGTGCCAGCAGTTCTGGGTCCCGCTATGGCTACACCTTC.